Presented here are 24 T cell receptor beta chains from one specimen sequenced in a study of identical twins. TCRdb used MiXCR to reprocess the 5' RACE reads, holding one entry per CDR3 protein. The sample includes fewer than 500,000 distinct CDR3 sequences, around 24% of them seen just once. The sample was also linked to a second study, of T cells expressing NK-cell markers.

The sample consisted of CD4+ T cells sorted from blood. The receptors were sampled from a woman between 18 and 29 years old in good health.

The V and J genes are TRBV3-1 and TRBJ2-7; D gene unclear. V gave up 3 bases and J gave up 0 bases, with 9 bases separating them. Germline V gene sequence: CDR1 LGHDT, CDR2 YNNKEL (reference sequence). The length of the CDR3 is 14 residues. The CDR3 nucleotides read TGTGCCAGCAGCCATCCTAGGAGCTCCTACGAGCAGTACTTC. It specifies CASSHPRSSYEQYF.

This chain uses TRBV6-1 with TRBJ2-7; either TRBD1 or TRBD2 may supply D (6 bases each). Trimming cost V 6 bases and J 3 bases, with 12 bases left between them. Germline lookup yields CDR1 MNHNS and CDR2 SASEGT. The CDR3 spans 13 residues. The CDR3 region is CASSRGPGYEQYF. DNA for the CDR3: TGTGCCAGCAGCCGGGGGCCAGGCTACGAGCAGTACTTC.

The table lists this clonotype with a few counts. CDR3 in DNA: TGCAGTGCTAGAGATCAGACGGGACTCCAGTTCGAGCAGTACTTC. The encoded protein is CSARDQTGLQFEQYF. This sequence joins TRBV20-1 and TRBJ2-7, with a tentative D call TRBD2 (6 bases). CDR1 DFQATT and CDR2 SNEGSKA come from the germline V gene (reference sequence). The CDR3 is 15 residues long. V was shortened by 0 bases and J by 6 bases, with 18 bases between the two germline ends.

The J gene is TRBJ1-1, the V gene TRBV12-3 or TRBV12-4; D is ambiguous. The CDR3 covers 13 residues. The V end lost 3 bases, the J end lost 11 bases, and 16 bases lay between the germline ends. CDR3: CASSFGSGREAFF. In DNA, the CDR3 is TGTGCCAGCAGTTTTGGTAGTGGGAGGGAGGCTTTCTTT.

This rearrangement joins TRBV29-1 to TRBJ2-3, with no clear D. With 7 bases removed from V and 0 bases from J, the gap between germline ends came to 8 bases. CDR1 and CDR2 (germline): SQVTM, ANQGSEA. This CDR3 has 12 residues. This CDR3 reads CSAGPSTDTQYF. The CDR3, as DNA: TGCAGCGCAGGACCGAGCACAGATACGCAGTATTTT.

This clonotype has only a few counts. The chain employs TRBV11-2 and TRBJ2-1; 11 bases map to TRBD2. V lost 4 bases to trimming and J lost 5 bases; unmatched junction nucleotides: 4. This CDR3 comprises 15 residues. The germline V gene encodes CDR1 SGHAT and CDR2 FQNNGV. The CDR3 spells CASSSGTSGHNEQFF. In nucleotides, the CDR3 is TGTGCCAGCAGCTCGGGGACTAGCGGACACAATGAGCAGTTCTTC.

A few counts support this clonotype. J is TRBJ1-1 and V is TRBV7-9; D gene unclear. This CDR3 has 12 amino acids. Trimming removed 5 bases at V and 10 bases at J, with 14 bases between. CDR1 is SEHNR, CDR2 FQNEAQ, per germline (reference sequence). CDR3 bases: TGTGCCAGCAGCCCCCAGAACAGAGGAGCTTTCTTT. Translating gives CASSPQNRGAFF.

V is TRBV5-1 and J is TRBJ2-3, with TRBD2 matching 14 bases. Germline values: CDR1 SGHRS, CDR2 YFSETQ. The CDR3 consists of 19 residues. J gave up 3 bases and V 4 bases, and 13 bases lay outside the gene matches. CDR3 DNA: TGCGCCAGCAGCCTCGGACTAGCGGGGGGTTTAACAGGAACAGATACGCAGTATTTT. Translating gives CASSLGLAGGLTGTDTQYF.

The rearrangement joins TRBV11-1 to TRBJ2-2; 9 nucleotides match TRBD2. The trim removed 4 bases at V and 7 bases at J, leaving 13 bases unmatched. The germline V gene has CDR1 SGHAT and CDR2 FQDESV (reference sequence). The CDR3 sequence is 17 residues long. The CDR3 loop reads CASSSASSGGGSGELFF. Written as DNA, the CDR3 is TGTGCCAGCAGCTCCGCTAGTAGCGGGGGAGGAAGCGGGGAGCTGTTTTTT.

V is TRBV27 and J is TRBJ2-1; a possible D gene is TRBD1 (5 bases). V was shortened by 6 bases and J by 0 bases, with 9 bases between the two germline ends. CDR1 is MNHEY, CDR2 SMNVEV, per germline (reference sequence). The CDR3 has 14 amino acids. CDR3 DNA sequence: TGTGCCAGCAGCGTGGGGCGCTCCTACAATGAGCAGTTCTTC. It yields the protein CASSVGRSYNEQFF.

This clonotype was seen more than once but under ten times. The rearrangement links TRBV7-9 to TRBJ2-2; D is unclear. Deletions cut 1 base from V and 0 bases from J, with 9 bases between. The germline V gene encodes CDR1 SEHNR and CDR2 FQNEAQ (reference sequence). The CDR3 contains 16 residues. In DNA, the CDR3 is TGTGCCAGCAGCTTAGGAGACGGCACGAACACCGGGGAGCTGTTTTTT. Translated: CASSLGDGTNTGELFF.

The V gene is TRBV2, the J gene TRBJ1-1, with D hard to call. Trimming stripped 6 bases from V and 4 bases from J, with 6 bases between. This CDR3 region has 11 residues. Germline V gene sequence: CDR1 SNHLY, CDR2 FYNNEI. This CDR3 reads CASRYSTEAFF. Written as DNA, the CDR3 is TGTGCCAGCAGATACAGCACTGAAGCTTTCTTT.

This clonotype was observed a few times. The CDR3 is CASSFGTVYTGELFF. CDR3 DNA: TGCGCCAGCAGCTTCGGTACAGTCTACACCGGGGAGCTGTTTTTT. V usage is TRBV5-1 and J usage is TRBJ2-2; D remains unclear. The CDR3 runs 15 residues. Per germline, CDR1 SGHRS and CDR2 YFSETQ. V lost 2 bases, J lost 3 bases, and 11 bases lay in between.

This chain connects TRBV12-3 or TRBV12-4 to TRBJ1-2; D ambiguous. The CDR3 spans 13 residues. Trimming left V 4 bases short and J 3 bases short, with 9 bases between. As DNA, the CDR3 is TGTGCCAGCAGTTCCGAGAAGGACTATGGCTACACCTTC. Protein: CASSSEKDYGYTF.

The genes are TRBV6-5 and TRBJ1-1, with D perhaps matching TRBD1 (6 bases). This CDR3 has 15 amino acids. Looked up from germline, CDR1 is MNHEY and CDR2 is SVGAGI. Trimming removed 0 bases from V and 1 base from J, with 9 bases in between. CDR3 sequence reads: CASSYSGGTNTEAFF. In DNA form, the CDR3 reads TGTGCCAGCAGTTACTCTGGGGGCACGAACACTGAAGCTTTCTTT.

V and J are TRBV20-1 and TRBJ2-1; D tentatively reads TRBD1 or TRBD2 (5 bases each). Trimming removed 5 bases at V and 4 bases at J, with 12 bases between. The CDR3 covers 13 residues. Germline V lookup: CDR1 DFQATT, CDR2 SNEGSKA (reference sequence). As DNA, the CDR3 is TGCAGTGCTGGGGACGGCTCGTACAATGAGCAGTTCTTC. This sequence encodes CSAGDGSYNEQFF.

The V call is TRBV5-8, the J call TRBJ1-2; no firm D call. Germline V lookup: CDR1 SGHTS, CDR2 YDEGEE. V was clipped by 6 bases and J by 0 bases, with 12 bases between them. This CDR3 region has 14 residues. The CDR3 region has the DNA TGTGCCAGCACCACGGGTCGGACTAACTATGGCTACACCTTC. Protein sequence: CASTTGRTNYGYTF.

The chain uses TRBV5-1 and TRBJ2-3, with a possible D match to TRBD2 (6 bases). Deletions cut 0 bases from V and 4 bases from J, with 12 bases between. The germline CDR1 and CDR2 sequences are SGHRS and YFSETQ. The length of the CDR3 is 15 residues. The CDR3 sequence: CASSLVLAAADTQYF. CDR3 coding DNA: TGCGCCAGCAGCTTGGTACTAGCTGCGGCAGATACGCAGTATTTT.

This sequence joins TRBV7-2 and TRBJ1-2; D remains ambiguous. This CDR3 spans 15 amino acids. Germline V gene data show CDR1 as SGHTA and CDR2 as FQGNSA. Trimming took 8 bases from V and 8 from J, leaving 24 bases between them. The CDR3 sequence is CASCPLYPCLLGYTF. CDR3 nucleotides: TGTGCCAGCTGCCCCCTATACCCCTGTCTATTAGGCTACACCTTC.

CDR3 residues: CASSLEGRRTDTQYF. CDR3 in DNA: TGTGCCAGCAGCTTAGAAGGGCGCCGCACAGATACGCAGTATTTT. The chain recombines TRBV11-3 with TRBJ2-3; no reliable D call. The germline gives CDR1 SGHNT, CDR2 YENEEA. The CDR3 contains 15 residues. The V and J ends lost 0 bases and 1 base respectively, with 8 bases between them.

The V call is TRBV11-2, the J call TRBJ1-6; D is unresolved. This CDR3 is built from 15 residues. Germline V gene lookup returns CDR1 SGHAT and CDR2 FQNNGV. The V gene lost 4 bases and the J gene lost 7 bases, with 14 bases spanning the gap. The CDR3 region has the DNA TGTGCCAGCAGCTCCATACGCAGGAGGAATTCACCCCTCCACTTT. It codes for CASSSIRRRNSPLHF.

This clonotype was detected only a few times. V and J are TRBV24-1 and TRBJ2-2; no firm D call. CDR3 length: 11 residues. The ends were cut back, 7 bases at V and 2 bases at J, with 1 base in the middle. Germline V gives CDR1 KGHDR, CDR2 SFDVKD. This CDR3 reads CATSNTGELFF. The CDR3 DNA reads TGTGCCACCAGCAACACCGGGGAGCTGTTTTTT.

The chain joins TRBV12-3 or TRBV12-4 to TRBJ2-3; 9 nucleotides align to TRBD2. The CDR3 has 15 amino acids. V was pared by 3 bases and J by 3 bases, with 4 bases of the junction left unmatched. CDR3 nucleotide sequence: TGTGCCAGCAGTTTGTCGCGGGAGGGGACAGATACGCAGTATTTT. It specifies CASSLSREGTDTQYF.

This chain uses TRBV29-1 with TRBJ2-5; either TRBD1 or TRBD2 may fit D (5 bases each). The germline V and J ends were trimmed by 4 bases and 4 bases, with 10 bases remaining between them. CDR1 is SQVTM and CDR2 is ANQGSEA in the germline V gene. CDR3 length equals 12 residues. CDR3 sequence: CSVAGSGETQYF. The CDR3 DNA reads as TGCAGCGTTGCAGGGAGTGGAGAGACCCAGTACTTC.